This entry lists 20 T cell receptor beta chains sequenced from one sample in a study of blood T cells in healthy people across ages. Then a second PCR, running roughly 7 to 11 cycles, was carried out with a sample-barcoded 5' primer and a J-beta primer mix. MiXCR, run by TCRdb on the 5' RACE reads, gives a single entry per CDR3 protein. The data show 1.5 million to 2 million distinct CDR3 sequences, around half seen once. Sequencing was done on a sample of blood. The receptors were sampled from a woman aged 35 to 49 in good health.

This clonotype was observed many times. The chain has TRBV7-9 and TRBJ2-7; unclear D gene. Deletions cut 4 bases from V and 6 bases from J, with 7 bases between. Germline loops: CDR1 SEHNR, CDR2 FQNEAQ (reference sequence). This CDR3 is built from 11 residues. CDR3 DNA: TGTGCCAGCAGCTCCTCGGGCGAGCAGTACTTC. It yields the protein CASSSSGEQYF.

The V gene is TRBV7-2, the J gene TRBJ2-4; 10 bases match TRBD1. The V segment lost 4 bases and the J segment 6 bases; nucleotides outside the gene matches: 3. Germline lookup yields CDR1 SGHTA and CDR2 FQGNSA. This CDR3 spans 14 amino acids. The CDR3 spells CASSSRTGGNIQYF. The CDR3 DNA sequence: TGTGCCAGCAGCTCTCGGACAGGGGGAAACATTCAGTACTTC. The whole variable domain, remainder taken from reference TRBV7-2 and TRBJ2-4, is GAGVSQSPSNKVTEKGKDVELRCDPISGHTALYWYRQSLGQGLEFLIYFQGNSAPDKSGLPSDRFSAERTGGSVSTLTIQRTQQEDSAVYLCASSSRTGGNIQYFGAGTRLSVL.

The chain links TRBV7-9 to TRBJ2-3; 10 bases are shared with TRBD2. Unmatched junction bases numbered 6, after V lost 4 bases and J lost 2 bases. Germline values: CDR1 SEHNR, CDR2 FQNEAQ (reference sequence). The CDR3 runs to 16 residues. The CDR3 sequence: CASSSLLAGDTDTQYF. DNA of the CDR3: TGTGCCAGCAGCTCACTCCTAGCGGGGGACACAGATACGCAGTATTTT.

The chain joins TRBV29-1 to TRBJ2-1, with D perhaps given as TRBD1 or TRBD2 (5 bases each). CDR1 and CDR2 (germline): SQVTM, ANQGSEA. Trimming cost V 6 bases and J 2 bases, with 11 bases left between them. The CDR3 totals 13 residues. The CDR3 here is CSVSGRTYNEQFF. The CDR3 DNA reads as TGCAGCGTCTCGGGACGGACCTACAATGAGCAGTTCTTC.

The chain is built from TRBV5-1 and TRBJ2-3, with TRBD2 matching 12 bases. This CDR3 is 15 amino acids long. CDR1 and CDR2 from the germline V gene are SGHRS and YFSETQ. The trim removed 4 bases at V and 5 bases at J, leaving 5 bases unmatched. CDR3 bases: TGCGCCAGCAGCATGACTAGCGGGAGAGTAGATACGCAGTATTTT. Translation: CASSMTSGRVDTQYF.

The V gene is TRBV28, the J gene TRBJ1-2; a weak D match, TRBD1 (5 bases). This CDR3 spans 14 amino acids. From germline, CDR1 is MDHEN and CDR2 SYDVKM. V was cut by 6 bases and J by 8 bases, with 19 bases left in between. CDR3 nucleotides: TGTGCCAGCAGGACCACAGGCCTACCGGGGGGCTACACCTTC. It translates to CASRTTGLPGGYTF.

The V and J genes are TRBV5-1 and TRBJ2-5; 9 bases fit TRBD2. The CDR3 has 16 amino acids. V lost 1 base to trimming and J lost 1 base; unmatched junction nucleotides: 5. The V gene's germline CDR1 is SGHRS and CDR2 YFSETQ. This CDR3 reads CASSLSGRGGQETQYF. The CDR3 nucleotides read TGCGCCAGCAGCTTGTCCGGGCGGGGGGGCCAAGAGACCCAGTACTTC.

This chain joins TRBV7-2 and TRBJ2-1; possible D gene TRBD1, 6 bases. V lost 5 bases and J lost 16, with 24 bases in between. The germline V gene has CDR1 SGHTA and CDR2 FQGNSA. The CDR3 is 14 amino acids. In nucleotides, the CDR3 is TGTGCCAGCAGCCCGGCGTCAGGGGACACTGAAGCTTTCTTC. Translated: CASSPASGDTEAFF.

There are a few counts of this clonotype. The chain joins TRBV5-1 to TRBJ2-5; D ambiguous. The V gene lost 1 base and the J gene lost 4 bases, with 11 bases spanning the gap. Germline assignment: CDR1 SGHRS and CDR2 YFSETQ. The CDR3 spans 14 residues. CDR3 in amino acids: CASSLMGSRETQYF. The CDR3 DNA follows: TGCGCCAGCAGCTTGATGGGGTCGCGAGAGACCCAGTACTTC.

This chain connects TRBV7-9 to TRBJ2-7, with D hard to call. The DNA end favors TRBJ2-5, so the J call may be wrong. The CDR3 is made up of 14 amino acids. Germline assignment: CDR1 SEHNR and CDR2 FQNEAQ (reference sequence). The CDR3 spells CASSPLPRVGTQYF. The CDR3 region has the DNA TGTGCCAGCAGCCCCCTGCCACGCGTCGGGACCCAGTACTTC.

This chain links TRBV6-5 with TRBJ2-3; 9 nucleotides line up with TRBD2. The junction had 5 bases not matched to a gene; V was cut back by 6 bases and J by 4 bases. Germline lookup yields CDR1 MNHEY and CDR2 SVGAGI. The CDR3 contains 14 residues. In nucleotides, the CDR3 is TGTGCCAGCAGGGATGGGACTAGCTCAGATACGCAGTATTTT. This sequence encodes CASRDGTSSDTQYF.

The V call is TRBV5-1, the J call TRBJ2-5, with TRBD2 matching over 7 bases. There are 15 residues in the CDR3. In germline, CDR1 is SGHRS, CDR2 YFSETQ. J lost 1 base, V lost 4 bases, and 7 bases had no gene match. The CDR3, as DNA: TGCGCCAGCAGCAGCGGGGCGCGAGCCCAAGAGACCCAGTACTTC. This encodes CASSSGARAQETQYF.

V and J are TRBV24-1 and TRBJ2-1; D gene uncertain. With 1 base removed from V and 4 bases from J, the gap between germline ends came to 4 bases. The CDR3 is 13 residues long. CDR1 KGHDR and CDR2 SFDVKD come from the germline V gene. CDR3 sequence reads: CATSDFRYNEQFF. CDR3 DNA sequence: TGTGCCACCAGTGATTTTAGGTACAATGAGCAGTTCTTC.

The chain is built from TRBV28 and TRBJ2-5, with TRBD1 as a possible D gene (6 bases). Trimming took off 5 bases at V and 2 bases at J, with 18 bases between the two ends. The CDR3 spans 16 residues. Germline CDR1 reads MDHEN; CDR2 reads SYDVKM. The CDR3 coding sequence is TGTGCCAGCAGTGAACAGGGAACCCACCTACAAGAGACCCAGTACTTC. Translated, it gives CASSEQGTHLQETQYF.

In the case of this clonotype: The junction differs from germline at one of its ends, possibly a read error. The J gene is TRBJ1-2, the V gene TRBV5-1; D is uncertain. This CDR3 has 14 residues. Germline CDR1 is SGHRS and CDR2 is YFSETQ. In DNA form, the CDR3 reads TGCGCCAGCAGCTTGGCCGAATTAAACTATGACTACACCTTC. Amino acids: CASSLAELNYDYTF. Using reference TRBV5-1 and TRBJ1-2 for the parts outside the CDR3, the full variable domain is KAGVTQTPRYLIKTRGQQVTLSCSPISGHRSVSWYQQTPGQGLQFLFEYFSETQRNKGNFPGRFSGRQFSNSRSEMNVSTLELGDSALYLCASSLAELNYDYTFGSGTRLTVV.

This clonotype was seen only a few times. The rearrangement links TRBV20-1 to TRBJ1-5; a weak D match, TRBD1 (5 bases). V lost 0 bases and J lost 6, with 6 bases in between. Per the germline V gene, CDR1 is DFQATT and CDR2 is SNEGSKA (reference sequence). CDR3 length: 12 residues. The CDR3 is CSARDQGQPQHF. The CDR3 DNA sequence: TGCAGTGCTAGAGATCAGGGTCAGCCCCAGCATTTT.

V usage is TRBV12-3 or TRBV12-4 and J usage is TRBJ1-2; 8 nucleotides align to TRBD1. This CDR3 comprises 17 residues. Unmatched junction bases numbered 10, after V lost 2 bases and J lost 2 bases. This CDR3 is CASSLLSTGEKNYGYTF. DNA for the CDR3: TGTGCCAGCAGTTTACTTTCGACAGGGGAGAAGAACTATGGCTACACCTTC.

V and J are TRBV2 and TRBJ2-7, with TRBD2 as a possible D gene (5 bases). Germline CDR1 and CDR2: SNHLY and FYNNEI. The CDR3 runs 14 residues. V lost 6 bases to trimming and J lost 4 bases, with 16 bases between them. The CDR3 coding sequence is TGTGCCAGCAGGGGTCCCCCCCGAGGGTACGAGCAGTACTTC. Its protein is CASRGPPRGYEQYF.

The CDR3 coding sequence is TGCGCCAGCAGCCAAGTTGCTATCTCAGGGAGGAATAGCAATCAGCCCCAGCATTTT. This gives the protein CASSQVAISGRNSNQPQHF. V and J are TRBV4-1 and TRBJ1-5; TRBD1 might be the D (5 bases). Trimming took off 1 base at V and 0 bases at J, with 19 bases between the two ends. Germline CDR1 and CDR2: MGHRA and YSYEKL. The length of the CDR3 is 19 residues.

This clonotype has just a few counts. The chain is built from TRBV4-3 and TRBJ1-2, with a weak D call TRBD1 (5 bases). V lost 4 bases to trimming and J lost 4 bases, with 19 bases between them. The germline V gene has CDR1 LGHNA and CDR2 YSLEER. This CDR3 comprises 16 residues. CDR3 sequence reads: CASSLSGQGGSYGYTF. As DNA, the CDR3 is TGCGCCAGCAGCCTGTCCGGGCAGGGTGGAAGCTATGGCTACACCTTC.